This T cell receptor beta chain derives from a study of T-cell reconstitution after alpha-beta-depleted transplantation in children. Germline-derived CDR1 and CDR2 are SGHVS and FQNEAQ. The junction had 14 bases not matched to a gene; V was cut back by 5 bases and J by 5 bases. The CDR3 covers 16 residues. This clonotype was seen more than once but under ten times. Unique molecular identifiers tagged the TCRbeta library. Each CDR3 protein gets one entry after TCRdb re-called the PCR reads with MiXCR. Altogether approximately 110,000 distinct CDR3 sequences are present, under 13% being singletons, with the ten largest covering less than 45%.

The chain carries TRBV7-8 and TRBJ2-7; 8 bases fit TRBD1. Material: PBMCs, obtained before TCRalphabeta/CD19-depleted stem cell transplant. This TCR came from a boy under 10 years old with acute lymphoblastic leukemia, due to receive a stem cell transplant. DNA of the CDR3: TGTGCCAGCAGCCCGAGGACAGGGACATCCCTCCACGAGCAGTACTTC. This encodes CASSPRTGTSLHEQYF.